The 13 T cell receptor beta chains below come from one sample, sequenced in a study of T-cell reconstitution after alpha-beta-depleted transplantation in children. As it was prepared, the TCRbeta library received unique molecular identifiers. Via MiXCR, TCRdb re-called the PCR reads, giving one row per CDR3 protein. The table records under 300,000 distinct CDR3 sequences, around 10% of them present only once. The input for sequencing was peripheral blood, taken 180 days after TCRalphabeta/CD19-depleted stem cell transplant. Receptors originate from a male patient aged 2 to 9 who had a stem cell transplant for chronic granulomatous disease, so the T cells may come from the graft donor.

The chain links TRBV12-3 or TRBV12-4 to TRBJ2-3; D gene uncertain. The J call may not be correct, given that the DNA end is closer to TRBJ1-5. The CDR3 totals 15 residues. The CDR3 loop is CASRGSGRATDTQHF. Here the CDR3 DNA reads TGTGCCAGCAGGGGTAGCGGGAGGGCCACAGATACGCAGCATTTT.

This clonotype came up many times. J is TRBJ2-2 and V is TRBV5-1, with D unresolved. Looked up from germline, CDR1 is SGHRS and CDR2 is YFSETQ. This CDR3 is built from 14 residues. V was trimmed by 2 bases and J by 3 bases, leaving 8 bases between them. CDR3 protein: CASSLTRYTGELFF. CDR3 nucleotides: TGCGCCAGCAGCTTAACGAGGTACACCGGGGAGCTGTTTTTT.

This clonotype was seen repeatedly, ten times or more. The chain is built from TRBV7-2 and TRBJ2-2, with D perhaps matching TRBD1 (6 bases). CDR3 length: 14 residues. Germline CDR1 is SGHTA and CDR2 is FQGNSA. V lost 5 bases and J lost 4, with 11 bases in between. DNA for the CDR3: TGTGCCAGCAGCATTTTGACAGGCACCGGGGAGCTGTTTTTT. Protein product: CASSILTGTGELFF.

This clonotype was recorded many times. The chain recombines TRBV28 with TRBJ2-1; D is possibly TRBD1 or TRBD2 (5 bases each). This CDR3 has 13 amino acids. CDR1 and CDR2 from the germline V gene are MDHEN and SYDVKM. V was pared by 6 bases and J by 5 bases, with 11 bases between. This chain's CDR3 is CASRGDEDNEQFF. The CDR3 DNA sequence: TGTGCCAGCAGAGGGGACGAGGACAATGAGCAGTTCTTC. Filled out from reference TRBV28 and TRBJ2-1, the complete variable domain reads DVKVTQSSRYLVKRTGEKVFLECVQDMDHENMFWYRQDPGLGLRLIYFSYDVKMKEKGDIPEGYSVSREKKERFSLILESASTNQTSMYLCASRGDEDNEQFFGPGTRLTVL.

This clonotype was recorded many times. The chain has TRBV10-3 and TRBJ2-1, with D tentatively TRBD1 or TRBD2 (7 bases each). V lost 6 bases and J lost 7, with 13 bases in between. The V gene's germline CDR1 is ENHRY and CDR2 SYGVKD. The CDR3 sequence is 13 residues long. This CDR3 reads CAIRSGGGNEQFF. CDR3 DNA: TGTGCCATCAGGTCAGGGGGAGGGAATGAGCAGTTCTTC.

This clonotype has a count of ten or more. The V and J genes are TRBV7-9 and TRBJ2-2, with TRBD2 matching over 7 bases. The J segment lost 2 bases and the V segment lost 5 bases, leaving 11 bases of the junction unmatched. CDR3 size: 17 residues. Germline CDR1 reads SEHNR; CDR2 reads FQNEAQ (reference sequence). The CDR3 bases are TGTGCCAGCAGCCCGGACGGCCGGGAGGTTAACACCGGGGAGCTGTTTTTT. Translation gives CASSPDGREVNTGELFF.

This clonotype occurred many times. The V and J genes are TRBV29-1 and TRBJ1-2, with a possible D match to TRBD1 (5 bases). The CDR3 consists of 11 residues. CDR1 is SQVTM and CDR2 is ANQGSEA in the germline V gene. Between the trimmed V and J ends, which lost 5 bases and 4 bases, there was a span of 8 bases. CDR3 sequence (DNA): TGCAGCGTTCGGCAGGGCTATGGCTACACCTTC. It specifies CSVRQGYGYTF.

This clonotype was observed many times. The J gene is TRBJ2-6, the V gene TRBV5-1; D remains ambiguous. The CDR3 has 13 residues. CDR1 SGHRS and CDR2 YFSETQ come from the germline V gene. The V gene lost 1 base and the J gene lost 4 bases, with 3 bases spanning the gap. This CDR3 reads CASSLFGANVLTF. CDR3 nucleotide sequence: TGCGCCAGCAGCTTGTTCGGGGCCAACGTCCTGACTTTC.

This clonotype appeared many times. The J gene is TRBJ2-5, the V gene TRBV7-8, with D possibly matching TRBD2 (6 bases). The CDR3 runs to 15 residues. CDR1 is SGHVS and CDR2 is FQNEAQ in the germline V gene. The germline V and J ends were trimmed by 1 base and 5 bases, with 14 bases remaining between them. The CDR3: CASSLVGTGGETQYF. The CDR3 nucleotides are TGTGCCAGCAGCTTAGTGGGGACTGGCGGCGAGACCCAGTACTTC.

Concerning this clonotype: This clone may be a read error of a much larger clone one base away. The chain combines TRBV7-9 with TRBJ2-7; TRBD2 might be the D (6 bases). Germline assignment: CDR1 SEHNR and CDR2 FQNEAQ (reference sequence). This CDR3 contains 12 residues. This CDR3 is CASNLTGVEQYF. The DNA for the CDR3 is TGTGCCAGCAACTTAACGGGGGTTGAGCAGTACTTC.

This clonotype came up many times. V and J are TRBV28 and TRBJ1-6; possible D gene TRBD1, 5 bases. V lost 6 bases, J lost 7 bases, and 10 bases lay in between. The CDR3 consists of 13 residues. Germline lookup yields CDR1 MDHEN and CDR2 SYDVKM. The DNA for the CDR3 is TGTGCCAGCAGGCAGGGTGGGAATTCACCCCTCCACTTT. Protein sequence: CASRQGGNSPLHF. Combining the CDR3 with reference TRBV28 and TRBJ1-6 gives the whole variable domain DVKVTQSSRYLVKRTGEKVFLECVQDMDHENMFWYRQDPGLGLRLIYFSYDVKMKEKGDIPEGYSVSREKKERFSLILESASTNQTSMYLCASRQGGNSPLHFGNGTRLTVT.

This clonotype was seen many times. The chain's CDR3 is CSARTNTDTQYF. In nucleotides, the CDR3 is TGCAGTGCTAGAACAAACACAGATACGCAGTATTTT. This sequence joins TRBV20-1 and TRBJ2-3; D is unresolved. CDR1 DFQATT and CDR2 SNEGSKA come from the germline V gene (reference sequence). This CDR3 contains 12 residues. V was shortened by 2 bases and J by 2 bases, with 5 bases between the two germline ends.

The genes are TRBV7-8 and TRBJ2-2; 7 bases are a match to TRBD1. Germline V gene sequence: CDR1 SGHVS, CDR2 FQNEAQ. The ends lost 4 bases at V and 1 base at J; junction bases unmatched: 9. This CDR3 spans 17 amino acids. The CDR3 coding sequence is TGTGCCAGCAGCTCGCCTGACAGGGTTCAGAACACCGGGGAGCTGTTTTTT. Translated, it gives CASSSPDRVQNTGELFF.